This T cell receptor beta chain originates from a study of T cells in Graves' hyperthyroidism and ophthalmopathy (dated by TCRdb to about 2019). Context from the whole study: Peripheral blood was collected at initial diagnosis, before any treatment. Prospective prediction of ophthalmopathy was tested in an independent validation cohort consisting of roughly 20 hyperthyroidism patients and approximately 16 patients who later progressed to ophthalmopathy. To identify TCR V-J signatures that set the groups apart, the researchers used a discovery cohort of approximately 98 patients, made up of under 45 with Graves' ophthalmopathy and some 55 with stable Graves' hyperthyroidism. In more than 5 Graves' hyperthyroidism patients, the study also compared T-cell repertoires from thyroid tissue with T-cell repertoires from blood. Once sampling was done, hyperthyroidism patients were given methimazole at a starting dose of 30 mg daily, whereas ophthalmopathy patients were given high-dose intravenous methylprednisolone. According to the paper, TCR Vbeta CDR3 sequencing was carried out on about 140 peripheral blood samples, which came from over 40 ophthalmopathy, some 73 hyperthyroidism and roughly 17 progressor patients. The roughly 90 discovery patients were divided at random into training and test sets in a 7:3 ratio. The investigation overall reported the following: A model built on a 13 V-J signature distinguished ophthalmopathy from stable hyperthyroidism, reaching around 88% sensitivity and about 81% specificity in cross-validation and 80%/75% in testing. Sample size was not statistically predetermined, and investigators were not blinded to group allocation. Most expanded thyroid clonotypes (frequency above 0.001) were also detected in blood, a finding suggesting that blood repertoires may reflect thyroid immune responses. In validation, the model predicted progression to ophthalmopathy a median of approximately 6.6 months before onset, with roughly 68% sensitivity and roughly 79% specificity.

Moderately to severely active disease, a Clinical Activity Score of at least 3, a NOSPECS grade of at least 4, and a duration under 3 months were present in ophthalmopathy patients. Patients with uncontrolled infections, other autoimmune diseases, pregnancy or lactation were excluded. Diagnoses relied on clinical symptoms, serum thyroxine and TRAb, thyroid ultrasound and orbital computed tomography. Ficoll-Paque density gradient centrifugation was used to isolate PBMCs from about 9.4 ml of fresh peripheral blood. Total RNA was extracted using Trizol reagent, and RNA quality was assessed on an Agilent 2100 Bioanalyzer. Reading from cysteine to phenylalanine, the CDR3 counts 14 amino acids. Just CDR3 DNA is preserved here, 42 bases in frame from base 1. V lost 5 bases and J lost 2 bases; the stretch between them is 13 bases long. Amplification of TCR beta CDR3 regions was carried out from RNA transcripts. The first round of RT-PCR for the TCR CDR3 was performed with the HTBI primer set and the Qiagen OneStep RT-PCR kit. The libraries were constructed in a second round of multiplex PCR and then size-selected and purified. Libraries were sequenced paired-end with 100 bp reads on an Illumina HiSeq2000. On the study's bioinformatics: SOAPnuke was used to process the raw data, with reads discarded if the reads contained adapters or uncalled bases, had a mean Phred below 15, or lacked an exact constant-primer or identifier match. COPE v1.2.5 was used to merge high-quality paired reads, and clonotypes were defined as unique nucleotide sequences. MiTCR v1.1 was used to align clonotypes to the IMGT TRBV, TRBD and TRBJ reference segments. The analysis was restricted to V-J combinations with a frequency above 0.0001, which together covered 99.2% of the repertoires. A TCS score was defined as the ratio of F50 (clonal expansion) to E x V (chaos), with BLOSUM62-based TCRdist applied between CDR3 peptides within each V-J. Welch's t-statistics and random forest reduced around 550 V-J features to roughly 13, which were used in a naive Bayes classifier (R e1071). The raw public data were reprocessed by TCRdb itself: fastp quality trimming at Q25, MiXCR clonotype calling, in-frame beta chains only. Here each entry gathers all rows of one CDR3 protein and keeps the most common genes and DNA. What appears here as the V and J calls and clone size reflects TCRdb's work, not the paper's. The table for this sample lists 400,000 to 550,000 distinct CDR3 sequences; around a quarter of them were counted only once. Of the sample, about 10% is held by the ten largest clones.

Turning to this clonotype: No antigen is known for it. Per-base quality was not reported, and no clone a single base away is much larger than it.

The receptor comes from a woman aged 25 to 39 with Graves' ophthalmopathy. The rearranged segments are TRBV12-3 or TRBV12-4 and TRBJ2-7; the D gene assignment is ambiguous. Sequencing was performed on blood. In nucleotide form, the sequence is TGTGCCAGCAGTCGATCAGAGGTAGCCTACGAGCAGTACTTC. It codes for CASSRSEVAYEQYF.